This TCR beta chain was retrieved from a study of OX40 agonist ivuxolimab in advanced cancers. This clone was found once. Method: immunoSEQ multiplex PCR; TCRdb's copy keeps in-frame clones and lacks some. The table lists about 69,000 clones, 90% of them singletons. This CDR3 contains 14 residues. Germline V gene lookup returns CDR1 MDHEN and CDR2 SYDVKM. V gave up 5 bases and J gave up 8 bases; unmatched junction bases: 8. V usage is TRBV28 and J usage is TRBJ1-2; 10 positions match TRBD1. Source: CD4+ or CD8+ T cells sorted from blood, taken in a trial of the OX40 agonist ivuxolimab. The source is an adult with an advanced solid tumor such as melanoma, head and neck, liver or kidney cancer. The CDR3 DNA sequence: TGTGCCAGCAGTGAACGACAGGGGGCAAGGGGCTACACCTTC. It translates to CASSERQGARGYTF.